The clone carrying this TCR beta chain was found once. Its target is not known. Ophthalmopathy was moderately-to-severely active, CAS at least 3, NOSPECS at least 4, lasting under 3 months. The data were obtained in a study of Graves' ophthalmopathy and Graves' hyperthyroidism. Points from the study as a whole: Also, most clonotypes expanded in the thyroid above 0.001 frequency appeared in blood. Ophthalmopathy progression prediction by the model yielded a sensitivity of about 68% and a specificity of just over 72%.

The sequenced template was RNA, covering the TCR beta CDR3 region. Second-round multiplex PCR came after a first-round RT-PCR that employed HTBI primers. In TCRdb, the multiplex PCR reads were re-called with MiXCR into one record per CDR3 protein. The table shows approximately 150,000 distinct CDR3 sequences, with approximately 40% occurring only once. Looked up from germline, CDR1 is KGHDR and CDR2 is SFDVKD. The length of the CDR3 is 12 residues. Trimming took 7 bases from V and 6 from J, leaving 12 bases between them. The chain carries TRBV24-1 and TRBJ2-7, with D possibly being TRBD2 (6 bases). This TCR came from a young man with Graves' ophthalmopathy. Sequenced: peripheral blood. The CDR3 coding sequence is TGTGCCACCAGGGGGGACTCTCCCGAGCAGTACTTC. Translation gives CATRGDSPEQYF.